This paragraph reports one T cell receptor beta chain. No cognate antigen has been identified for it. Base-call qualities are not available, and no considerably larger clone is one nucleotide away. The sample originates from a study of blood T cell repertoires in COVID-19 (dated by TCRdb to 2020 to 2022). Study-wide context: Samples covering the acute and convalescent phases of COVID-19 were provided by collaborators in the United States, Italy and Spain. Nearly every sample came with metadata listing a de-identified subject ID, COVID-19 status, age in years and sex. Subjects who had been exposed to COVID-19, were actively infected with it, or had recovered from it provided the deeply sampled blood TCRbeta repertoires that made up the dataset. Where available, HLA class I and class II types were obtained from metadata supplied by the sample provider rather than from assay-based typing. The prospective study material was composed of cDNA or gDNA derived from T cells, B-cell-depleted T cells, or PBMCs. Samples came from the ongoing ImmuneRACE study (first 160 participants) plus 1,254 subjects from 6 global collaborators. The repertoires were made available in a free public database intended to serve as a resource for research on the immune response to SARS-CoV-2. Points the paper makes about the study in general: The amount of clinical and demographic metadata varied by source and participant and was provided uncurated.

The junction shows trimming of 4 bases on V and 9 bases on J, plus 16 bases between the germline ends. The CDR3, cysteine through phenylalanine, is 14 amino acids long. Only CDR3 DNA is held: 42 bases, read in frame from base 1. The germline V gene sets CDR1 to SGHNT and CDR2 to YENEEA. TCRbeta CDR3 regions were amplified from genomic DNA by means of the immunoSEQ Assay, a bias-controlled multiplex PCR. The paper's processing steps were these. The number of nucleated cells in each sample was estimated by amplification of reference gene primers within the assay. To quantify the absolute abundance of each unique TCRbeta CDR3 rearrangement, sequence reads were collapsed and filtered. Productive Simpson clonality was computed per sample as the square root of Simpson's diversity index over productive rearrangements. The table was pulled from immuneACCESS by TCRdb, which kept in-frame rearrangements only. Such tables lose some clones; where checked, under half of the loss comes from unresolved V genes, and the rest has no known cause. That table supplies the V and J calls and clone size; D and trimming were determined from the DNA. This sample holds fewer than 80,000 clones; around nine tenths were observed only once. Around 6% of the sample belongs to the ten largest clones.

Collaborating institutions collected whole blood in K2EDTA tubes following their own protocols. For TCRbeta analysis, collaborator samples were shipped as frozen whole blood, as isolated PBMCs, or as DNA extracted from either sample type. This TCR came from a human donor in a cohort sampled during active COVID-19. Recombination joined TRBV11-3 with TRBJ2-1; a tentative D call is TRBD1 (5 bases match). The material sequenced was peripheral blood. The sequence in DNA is TGTGCCAGCAGCTCAAGGGGTGGGGTGGGTGAGCAGTTCTTC. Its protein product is CASSSRGGVGEQFF.